This TCR beta chain is drawn from a study of blood T cell repertoires in COVID-19. Germline V gene sequence: CDR1 SEHNR, CDR2 FQNEAQ (reference sequence). This CDR3 comprises 13 residues. The V end was cut by 1 base, the J end by 1 base, with 4 bases between. Sequenced by immunoSEQ multiplex PCR; TCRdb stores in-frame clones only, minus some. The sample lists about 190,000 clones; around 87% were seen once. Input material: peripheral blood. The receptor comes from a man in his forties or fifties with acute or convalescent COVID-19. The chain is built from TRBV7-9 and TRBJ2-5; D gene ambiguous. CDR3 nucleotides: TGTGCCAGCAGCTTAGGGGCCCAAGAGACCCAGTACTTC. This sequence encodes CASSLGAQETQYF.